There are many counts of the clone carrying this T cell receptor (beta chain). What it binds is not known. These data are taken from a study of CD8 T cells in ankylosing spondylitis. General study findings and limits: Matched ankylosing spondylitis synovial fluid reportedly showed significant enrichment of disease-linked clones. A TCR beta motif of several highly homologous variants seemed to mark ankylosing spondylitis blood.

Making use of molecular barcodes, quantitative 5'-RACE generated TCR beta libraries. TCRdb passed the 5' RACE reads through MiXCR, listing each CDR3 protein once. The sample has around 490,000 distinct CDR3 sequences, roughly 5% seen once; the top ten hold 3.5%. The germline V gene encodes CDR1 LGHNA and CDR2 YSLEER. Trimming removed 0 bases from V and 5 bases from J; junction bases left unmatched: 8. CDR3 length equals 16 residues. This receptor was obtained from a male donor with ankylosing spondylitis. What was sequenced was blood, either unsorted or a sorted T cell fraction (not recorded which). The chain is built from TRBV4-3 and TRBJ2-5, with TRBD2 identical over 8 bases. The CDR3 loop reads CASSQDVGLAGETQYF. The CDR3 DNA reads as TGCGCCAGCAGCCAAGATGTAGGACTAGCCGGGGAGACCCAGTACTTC.